These 11 T cell receptor beta chains were sequenced from one sample in a study of cytomegalovirus exposure and HLA in healthy donors (dated by TCRdb to 2016 to 2017). Libraries were constructed by the immunoSEQ multiplex PCR assay. A mixture of 60 forward primers for TCR Vbeta segments and 13 reverse primers for TCR Jbeta segments was used in the multiplex PCR. TCRdb retrieved this table from immuneACCESS and kept in-frame rearrangements only. Not all clones are present; in checked studies, unresolved V genes account for under half, and no reason is known for the remainder. This sample comprises some 150,000 clones, 80% of them detected only once. The ten largest clones take up around 2% of the sample. Sequencing was carried out using PBMCs. The receptors derive from a man in his thirties or forties in good health and CMV-seronegative.

The CDR3 is CASSDPQGQETQYF. As DNA, the CDR3 is TGTGCCAGCAGTGACCCCCAGGGCCAAGAGACCCAGTACTTC. V is TRBV6-6 and J is TRBJ2-5, with a possible D match to TRBD1 (5 bases). CDR3 length equals 14 residues. V was cut by 5 bases and J by 1 base, with 11 bases left in between. From germline, CDR1 is MNHNY and CDR2 SVGAGI (reference sequence).

Comment on this clone: Other DNA variants within this sample encode the same CDR3. The V gene is TRBV7-9, the J gene TRBJ2-5, with TRBD2 matching 14 bases. V shed 4 bases, J shed 4 bases, and the junction held 2 bases outside the gene matches. This CDR3 region has 15 residues. Germline lookup yields CDR1 SEHNR and CDR2 FQNEAQ (reference sequence). The CDR3 DNA reads TGTGCCAGCAGCTCAGGACTAGCGGGAGGAGAGACCCAGTACTTC. It codes for CASSSGLAGGETQYF.

Only one count was recorded for this clone. V gene TRBV6-5 combines with J gene TRBJ1-1; tentatively, D is TRBD1 (5 bases). The CDR3 covers 15 residues. CDR1 MNHEY and CDR2 SVGAGI come from the germline V gene. Trimming took 7 bases from V and 5 from J, leaving 20 bases between them. The CDR3 nucleotides read TGTGCCAGCACTTATGGGGTGCAGGGTAGGACTGAAGCTTTCTTT. Translation gives CASTYGVQGRTEAFF.

The CDR3 reads CASSFDPGGGTGGDGYTF. The CDR3 nucleotides read TGCGCCAGCAGCTTCGATCCCGGTGGCGGGACAGGGGGCGACGGCTACACCTTC. The chain links TRBV5-1 to TRBJ1-2, with 12 bases that match TRBD1. Germline CDR1 and CDR2: SGHRS and YFSETQ. V shed 2 bases, J shed 8 bases, and the junction held 16 bases outside the gene matches. The length of the CDR3 is 18 residues.

The V gene is TRBV10-3, the J gene TRBJ1-6; D uncertain. In germline, CDR1 is ENHRY, CDR2 SYGVKD. This CDR3 is built from 14 residues. Trimming shortened V by 6 bases and J by 6 bases, and 12 bases separated the two germline ends. CDR3 loop: CAIRKDGANSPLHF. For the CDR3, the DNA is TGTGCCATCAGAAAAGACGGAGCTAATTCACCCCTCCACTTT.

This chain links TRBV7-6 with TRBJ2-5; possibly TRBD2 for D (5 bases). CDR1 and CDR2 (germline): SGHVS, FNYEAQ. This CDR3 has 14 amino acids. Trimming took 1 base from V and 6 from J, leaving 12 bases between them. CDR3 in amino acids: CASSLGSGWKTQYF. The CDR3 nucleotides read TGTGCCAGCAGCTTAGGCAGCGGTTGGAAGACCCAGTACTTC.

In this sample, this clone turned up once. This chain uses TRBV6-5 with TRBJ2-7; possible D gene TRBD1, 5 bases. Germline V gene lookup returns CDR1 MNHEY and CDR2 SVGAGI. This CDR3 has 15 residues. With 4 bases removed from V and 2 bases from J, the gap between germline ends came to 15 bases. The CDR3 nucleotides are TGTGCCAGCAGTTCCCAGGGCCGTTACACCTACGAGCAGTACTTC. It specifies CASSSQGRYTYEQYF.

The J gene is TRBJ1-2, the V gene TRBV18; possibly TRBD1 for D (6 bases). There are 14 residues in the CDR3. V lost 3 bases and J 6 bases, leaving 14 bases between the germline ends. Germline CDR1 is KGHSH and CDR2 is LQKENI. In nucleotides, the CDR3 is TGTGCCAGCTCACCCCGCGGGGGCCTCAATGGCTACACCTTC. Residues: CASSPRGGLNGYTF. Based on the CDR3 plus reference TRBV18 and TRBJ1-2, the full variable domain is NAGVMQNPRHLVRRRGQEARLRCSPMKGHSHVYWYRQLPEEGLKFMVYLQKENIIDESGMPKERFSAEFPKEGPSILRIQQVVRGDSAAYFCASSPRGGLNGYTFGSGTRLTVV.

This clone appeared a few times. The chain employs TRBV5-1 and TRBJ2-1; a weak D match, TRBD1 (6 bases). This CDR3 contains 15 residues. Per germline, CDR1 SGHRS and CDR2 YFSETQ. With 0 bases removed from V and 2 bases from J, the gap between germline ends came to 9 bases. The CDR3 reads CASSLGGPAYNEQFF. The CDR3 DNA is TGCGCCAGCAGCTTGGGGGGGCCTGCCTACAATGAGCAGTTCTTC.

The chain recombines TRBV5-1 with TRBJ2-3; 8 bases map to TRBD2. The CDR3 totals 16 residues. CDR1 and CDR2 (germline): SGHRS, YFSETQ. After removal of 4 bases from V and 4 bases from J, the junction contained 11 bases not matched to a gene. CDR3 amino acids: CASSGVAGGPPDTQYF. The DNA for the CDR3 is TGCGCCAGCAGCGGCGTGGCGGGAGGACCACCAGATACGCAGTATTTT.

The V gene is TRBV7-9, the J gene TRBJ2-3; D remains unclear. Germline V CDR1 and CDR2: SEHNR, FQNEAQ (reference sequence). The CDR3 spans 13 residues. The ends were cut back, 2 bases at V and 2 bases at J, with 5 bases in the middle. This chain's CDR3 is CASSLQNTDTQYF. The CDR3 nucleotides read TGTGCCAGCAGCTTACAGAACACAGATACGCAGTATTTT.